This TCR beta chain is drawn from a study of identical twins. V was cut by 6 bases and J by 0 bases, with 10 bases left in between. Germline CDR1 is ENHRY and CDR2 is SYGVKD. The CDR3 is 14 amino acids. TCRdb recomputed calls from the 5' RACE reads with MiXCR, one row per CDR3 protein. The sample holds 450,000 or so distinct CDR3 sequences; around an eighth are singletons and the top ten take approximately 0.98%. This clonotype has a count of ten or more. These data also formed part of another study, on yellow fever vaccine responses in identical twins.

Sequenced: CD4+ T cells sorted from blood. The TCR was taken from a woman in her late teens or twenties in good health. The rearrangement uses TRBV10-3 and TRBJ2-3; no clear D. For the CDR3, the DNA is TGTGCCATCAGATTAACCCCAAGCACAGATACGCAGTATTTT. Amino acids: CAIRLTPSTDTQYF.